Listed below are T cell receptor beta chains from one sample, sequenced in a study of tumor-infiltrating lymphocytes in primary liver carcinoma. TCRdb re-derived calls from the multiplex PCR reads in MiXCR, one entry per CDR3 protein. The table shows 300,000 to 350,000 distinct CDR3 sequences, with less than 75% occurring only once. The sequencing sample was made of peripheral blood. The source of these receptors is a man aged 40-50 years with primary liver carcinoma and hepatitis B virus infection. Each CDR3 is given with its conserved first and last residue. A D gene is named only where the DNA matches it firmly. The listing skips clone size in some rows; elsewhere it reads once, few, many or a size class.

length: 12
V: TRBV12-3/TRBV12-4
D: -
size: -
J: TRBJ1-5
CDR3: CASTKAGRHQHF
DNA: TGTGCCAGCACCAAGGCAGGGCGACACCAGCATTTT

length: 14
V: TRBV11-2
D: -
size: -
J: TRBJ2-7
CDR3: CASNLIWRGYEQYF
DNA: TGTGCCAGCAACTTAATCTGGCGGGGCTACGAGCAGTACTTC

length: 11
V: TRBV21-1
D: -
size: -
J: TRBJ1-6
CDR3: CASTGGSPLHF
DNA: TGTGCCAGCACCGGCGGTTCACCCCTCCACTTT

length: 16
V: TRBV9
D: TRBD2
size: -
J: TRBJ2-1
CDR3: CASSVGLRERFGEQFF
DNA: TGTGCCAGCAGCGTAGGGCTGCGGGAGCGTTTCGGTGAGCAGTTCTTC

length: 12
V: TRBV11-2
D: -
size: many
J: TRBJ1-1
CDR3: CASSLGTTEAFF
DNA: TGTGCCAGCAGCTTAGGGACCACTGAAGCTTTCTTT

length: 14
V: TRBV6-5
D: -
size: -
J: TRBJ1-2
CDR3: CASSYGLGSYGYTF
DNA: TGTGCCAGCAGTTACGGACTGGGTAGTTATGGCTACACCTTC

length: 14
V: TRBV24-1
D: -
size: once
J: TRBJ2-6
CDR3: CATNRTSGANVLTF
DNA: TGTGCCACCAATAGGACTTCTGGGGCCAACGTACTGACTTTC

length: 14
V: TRBV6-6
D: -
size: -
J: TRBJ2-5
CDR3: CASSYLGLSEAQYF
DNA: TGTGCCAGCAGTTACTTGGGGCTGAGCGAGGCCCAGTACTTC

length: 16
V: TRBV11-2
D: -
size: -
J: TRBJ2-7
CDR3: CASSQRREGHSDEQYF
DNA: TGTGCCAGCAGCCAGAGGCGAGAGGGGCATTCTGACGAGCAGTACTTC

length: 14
V: TRBV5-4
D: TRBD1
size: few
J: TRBJ2-1
CDR3: CASSYQQGANEQFF
DNA: TGTGCCAGCAGCTACCAACAGGGGGCCAATGAGCAGTTCTTC

length: 15
V: TRBV5-1
D: -
size: -
J: TRBJ2-1
CDR3: CVSSDEKGVNNEQFF
DNA: TGCGTCAGCAGTGATGAGAAAGGGGTTAACAATGAGCAGTTCTTC

length: 12
V: TRBV6-6
D: -
size: many
J: TRBJ2-5
CDR3: CASSYARETQYF
DNA: TGTGCCAGCAGTTACGCGAGAGAGACCCAGTACTTC

length: 17
V: TRBV6-2/TRBV6-3
D: -
size: few
J: TRBJ1-5
CDR3: CASSKGFGGWGNQPQHF
DNA: TGTGCCAGCAGTAAGGGCTTTGGGGGCTGGGGCAATCAGCCCCAGCATTTT

length: 15
V: TRBV6-2/TRBV6-3
D: TRBD1
size: many
J: TRBJ1-2
CDR3: CASSTRDRANYGYTF
DNA: TGTGCCAGCAGTACCCGGGACAGGGCCAACTATGGCTACACCTTC

length: 15
V: TRBV5-1
D: -
size: -
J: TRBJ2-7
CDR3: CASSFLPGSSYEQYF
DNA: TGCGCCAGCAGCTTTCTTCCAGGTAGCTCCTACGAGCAGTACTTC

length: 19
V: TRBV11-2
D: -
size: many
J: TRBJ2-3
CDR3: CASSFWRGTGTASTDTQYF
DNA: TGTGCCAGCAGCTTTTGGAGGGGAACAGGGACTGCTAGCACAGATACGCAGTATTTT

length: 16
V: TRBV5-1
D: TRBD2
size: -
J: TRBJ2-1
CDR3: CVSSVGLAASYNEQFF
DNA: TGCGTCAGCAGCGTGGGACTAGCGGCTTCCTACAATGAGCAGTTCTTC

length: 16
V: TRBV5-6
D: -
size: many
J: TRBJ2-1
CDR3: CASSLGPGVTYNEQFF
DNA: TGTGCCAGCAGCTTGGGGCCCGGAGTTACCTACAATGAGCAGTTCTTC

length: 12
V: TRBV12-3/TRBV12-4
D: -
size: -
J: TRBJ2-3
CDR3: CSSSTTTDTQYF
DNA: TGTTCTAGCAGCACGACCACAGATACGCAGTATTTT

length: 11
V: TRBV19
D: -
size: -
J: TRBJ2-1
CDR3: CASRTLNEQFF
DNA: TGTGCCAGTAGGACGCTGAATGAGCAGTTCTTC

length: 15
V: TRBV29-1
D: -
size: many
J: TRBJ2-1
CDR3: CSAKYLDTVYNEQFF
DNA: TGCAGCGCTAAATACCTGGACACCGTTTACAATGAGCAGTTCTTC

length: 13
V: TRBV28
D: -
size: few
J: TRBJ2-7
CDR3: CASSRGPGYEQYF
DNA: TGTGCCAGCAGTAGAGGGCCGGGCTACGAGCAGTACTTC

length: 13
V: TRBV11-2
D: -
size: -
J: TRBJ1-1
CDR3: CAISGKLNTEAFF
DNA: TGTGCCATCAGTGGAAAATTAAACACTGAAGCTTTCTTT

length: 16
V: TRBV6-2/TRBV6-3
D: -
size: many
J: TRBJ2-7
CDR3: CASSYSPGLGVYEQYF
DNA: TGTGCCAGCAGTTACTCTCCAGGCCTAGGAGTCTACGAGCAGTACTTC

length: 15
V: TRBV5-5
D: TRBD2
size: -
J: TRBJ2-3
CDR3: CANSNGLAATDTQYF
DNA: TGTGCCAACAGCAACGGACTAGCGGCCACAGATACGCAGTATTTT

length: 15
V: TRBV4-1
D: -
size: -
J: TRBJ2-3
CDR3: CASSQDILGTDTQYF
DNA: TGCGCCAGCAGCCAGGATATATTGGGGACAGATACGCAGTATTTT

length: 16
V: TRBV11-2
D: -
size: few
J: TRBJ2-2
CDR3: CASSLRGSANTGELLF
DNA: TGTGCCAGCAGCTTAAGAGGGAGCGCGAACACCGGGGAGCTGTTATTT

length: 17
V: TRBV6-5
D: TRBD2
size: -
J: TRBJ2-3
CDR3: CASYHIGRRGATDTQYF
DNA: TGTGCCAGCTATCATATAGGGAGGCGGGGGGCCACAGATACGCAGTATTTT

length: 17
V: TRBV6-1
D: TRBD2
size: few
J: TRBJ2-3
CDR3: CASLSGRAVSGTDTQYF
DNA: TGTGCCAGCCTTAGCGGGAGGGCCGTCTCAGGCACAGATACGCAGTATTTT

length: 14
V: TRBV5-4
D: -
size: few
J: TRBJ2-5
CDR3: CASSAGQYQETQYF
DNA: TGTGCCAGCAGCGCCGGACAGTACCAAGAGACCCAGTACTTC

length: 15
V: TRBV5-5
D: TRBD1
size: few
J: TRBJ2-2
CDR3: CASTSDRGGTGELFF
DNA: TGTGCCAGCACCTCAGACAGGGGGGGCACCGGGGAGCTGTTTTTT

length: 15
V: TRBV12-3/TRBV12-4
D: TRBD1
size: many
J: TRBJ1-2
CDR3: CASRPSQGAYYGYTF
DNA: TGTGCCAGCAGACCCTCACAGGGGGCGTATTATGGCTACACCTTC

length: 16
V: TRBV12-3/TRBV12-4
D: TRBD2
size: many
J: TRBJ2-1
CDR3: CASSFEGLAGGPWQFF
DNA: TGTGCCAGCAGTTTCGAGGGACTAGCGGGAGGGCCATGGCAGTTCTTC

length: 14
V: TRBV6-1
D: TRBD1
size: -
J: TRBJ2-7
CDR3: CASSQPGQSYEQYF
DNA: TGTGCCAGCAGCCAACCGGGACAGTCCTACGAGCAGTACTTC

length: 15
V: TRBV20-1
D: TRBD2
size: -
J: TRBJ2-3
CDR3: CSARDDTSGRDTQYF
DNA: TGCAGTGCTAGAGATGATACTAGCGGGAGGGATACGCAGTATTTT

length: 17
V: TRBV6-6
D: -
size: many
J: TRBJ2-2
CDR3: CASSYPDMGLNTGELFF
DNA: TGTGCCAGCAGTTACCCAGACATGGGGTTGAACACCGGGGAGCTGTTTTTT

length: 12
V: TRBV11-2
D: -
size: -
J: TRBJ2-2
CDR3: CASNLGSRELFF
DNA: TGTGCCAGCAACTTAGGATCCCGGGAGCTGTTTTTT

length: 14
V: TRBV11-2
D: -
size: -
J: TRBJ2-3
CDR3: CASSLRVSTDTQYF
DNA: TGTGCCAGCAGCCTACGGGTTAGCACAGATACGCAGTATTTT

length: 16
V: TRBV28
D: -
size: -
J: TRBJ2-7
CDR3: CASKATGWAASYEQYF
DNA: TGTGCCAGCAAGGCGACAGGTTGGGCAGCCTCCTACGAGCAGTACTTC

length: 17
V: TRBV6-2/TRBV6-3
D: -
size: -
J: TRBJ2-4
CDR3: CASCYQTVDIAKNIQYF
DNA: TGTGCCAGCTGTTACCAAACTGTAGACATAGCCAAAAACATTCAGTACTTC

length: 13
V: TRBV10-3
D: -
size: once
J: TRBJ2-1
CDR3: CAISESTYYEQSF
DNA: TGTGCCATCAGTGAGTCAACTTACTATGAGCAGTCCTTC

length: 16
V: TRBV11-2
D: -
size: few
J: TRBJ2-2
CDR3: CASSLDPGRETGELFF
DNA: TGTGCCAGTAGCTTAGACCCCGGACGCGAGACCGGGGAGCTGTTTTTT

length: 19
V: TRBV11-2
D: -
size: -
J: TRBJ2-7
CDR3: CASNWHPGQGVPSSYEQYF
DNA: TGTGCCAGCAACTGGCACCCGGGTCAGGGTGTTCCGAGCTCCTACGAGCAGTACTTC

length: 16
V: TRBV6-2/TRBV6-3
D: TRBD1
size: many
J: TRBJ1-1
CDR3: CASATGAQVRNTEAFF
DNA: TGTGCCAGCGCGACAGGGGCACAGGTCAGGAACACTGAAGCTTTCTTT

length: 12
V: TRBV28
D: TRBD1
size: -
J: TRBJ1-2
CDR3: CASSRGDYGYTF
DNA: TGTGCCAGCAGCAGGGGGGACTATGGCTACACCTTC

length: 14
V: TRBV6-1
D: -
size: once
J: TRBJ2-7
CDR3: CTSSGDMGPYEQYF
DNA: TGTACCAGCAGTGGCGACATGGGTCCCTACGAGCAGTACTTC

length: 17
V: TRBV11-2
D: TRBD2
size: -
J: TRBJ2-7
CDR3: CARSYDHARLAGYDQYF
DNA: TGTGCCAGGAGCTACGATCACGCGCGACTAGCTGGCTACGATCAGTACTTC

length: 13
V: TRBV11-3
D: -
size: -
J: TRBJ1-1
CDR3: CASSLELVTEAFF
DNA: TGTGCCAGCAGCTTAGAACTGGTCACTGAAGCTTTCTTT

length: 17
V: TRBV4-2
D: TRBD1
size: -
J: TRBJ2-5
CDR3: CASSQSPLTGHGGTQYF
DNA: TGTGCCAGCAGCCAATCCCCCTTGACAGGGCACGGAGGGACCCAGTACTTC

length: 14
V: TRBV5-6
D: -
size: -
J: TRBJ1-1
CDR3: CAGSRGQLNTEAFF
DNA: TGTGCCGGCAGCCGAGGACAGCTCAACACTGAAGCTTTCTTT

length: 13
V: TRBV6-5
D: -
size: few
J: TRBJ1-1
CDR3: CASSYDWGTEAFF
DNA: TGTGCCAGCAGTTACGATTGGGGTACTGAAGCTTTCTTT

length: 16
V: TRBV5-4
D: -
size: few
J: TRBJ1-1
CDR3: CASSLDQMDWNTEAFF
DNA: TGTGCCAGCAGCTTGGACCAAATGGACTGGAACACTGAAGCTTTCTTT